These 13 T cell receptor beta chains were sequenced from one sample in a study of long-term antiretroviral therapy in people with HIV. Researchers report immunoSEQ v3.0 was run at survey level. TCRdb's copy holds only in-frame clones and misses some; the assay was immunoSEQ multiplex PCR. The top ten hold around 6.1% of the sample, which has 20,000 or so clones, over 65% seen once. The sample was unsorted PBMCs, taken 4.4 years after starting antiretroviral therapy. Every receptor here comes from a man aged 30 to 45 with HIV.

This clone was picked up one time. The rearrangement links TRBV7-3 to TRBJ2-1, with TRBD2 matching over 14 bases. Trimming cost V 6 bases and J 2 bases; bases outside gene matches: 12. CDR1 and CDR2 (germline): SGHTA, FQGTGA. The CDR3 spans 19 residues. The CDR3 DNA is TGTGCCAGCAGTTCACCCGGGACTAGCGGGAGAGGAACCTACAATGAGCAGTTCTTC. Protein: CASSSPGTSGRGTYNEQFF.

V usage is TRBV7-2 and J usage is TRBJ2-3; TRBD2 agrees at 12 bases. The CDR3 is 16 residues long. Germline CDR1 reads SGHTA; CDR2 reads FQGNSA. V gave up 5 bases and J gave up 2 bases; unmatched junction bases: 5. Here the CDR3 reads CASSLRLAGVTDTQYF. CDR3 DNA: TGTGCCAGCAGCCTCCGACTAGCGGGAGTCACAGATACGCAGTATTTT.

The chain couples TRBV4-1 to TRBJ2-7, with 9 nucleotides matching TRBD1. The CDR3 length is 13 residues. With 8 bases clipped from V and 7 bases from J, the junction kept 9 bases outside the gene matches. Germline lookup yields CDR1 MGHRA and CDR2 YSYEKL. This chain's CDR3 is CASSSAQGAEQYF. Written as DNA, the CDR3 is TGCGCCAGCTCCTCGGCACAGGGGGCAGAGCAGTACTTC.

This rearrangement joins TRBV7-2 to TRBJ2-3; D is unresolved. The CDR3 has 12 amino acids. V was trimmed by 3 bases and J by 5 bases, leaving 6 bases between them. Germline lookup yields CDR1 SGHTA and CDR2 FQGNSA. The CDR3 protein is CASSLIGDTQYF. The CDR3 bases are TGTGCCAGCAGCTTGATCGGAGATACGCAGTATTTT.

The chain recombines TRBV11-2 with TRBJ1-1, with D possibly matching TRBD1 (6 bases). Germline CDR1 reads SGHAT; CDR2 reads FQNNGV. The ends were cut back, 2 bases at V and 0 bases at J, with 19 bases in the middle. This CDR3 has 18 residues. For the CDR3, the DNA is TGTGCCAGCAGCTTAACGAGTTGGGGGCGTCCAATGAACACTGAAGCTTTCTTT. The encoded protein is CASSLTSWGRPMNTEAFF.

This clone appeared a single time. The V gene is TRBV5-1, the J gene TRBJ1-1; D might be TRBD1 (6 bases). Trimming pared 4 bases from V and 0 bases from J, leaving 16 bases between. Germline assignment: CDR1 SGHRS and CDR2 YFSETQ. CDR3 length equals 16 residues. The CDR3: CASSHRGQGMNTEAFF. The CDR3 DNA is TGCGCCAGCAGCCATAGAGGGCAGGGGATGAACACTGAAGCTTTCTTT.

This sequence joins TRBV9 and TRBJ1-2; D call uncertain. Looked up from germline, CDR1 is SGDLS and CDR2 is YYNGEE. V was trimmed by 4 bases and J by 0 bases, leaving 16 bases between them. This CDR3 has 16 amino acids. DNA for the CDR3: TGTGCCAGCAGCACTTCGCCAGTCGAAGCTAACTATGGCTACACCTTC. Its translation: CASSTSPVEANYGYTF.

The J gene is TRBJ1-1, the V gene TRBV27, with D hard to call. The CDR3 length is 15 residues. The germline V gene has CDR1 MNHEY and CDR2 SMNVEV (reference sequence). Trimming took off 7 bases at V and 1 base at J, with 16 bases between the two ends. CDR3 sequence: CASIGGTWRNTEAFF. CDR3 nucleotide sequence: TGTGCCAGCATTGGTGGTACCTGGAGGAACACTGAAGCTTTCTTT.

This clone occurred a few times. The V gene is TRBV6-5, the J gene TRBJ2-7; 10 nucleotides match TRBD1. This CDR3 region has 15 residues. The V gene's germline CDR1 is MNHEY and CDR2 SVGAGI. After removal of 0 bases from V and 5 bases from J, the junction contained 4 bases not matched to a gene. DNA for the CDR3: TGTGCCAGCAGTTACTCCTCAGGGACAGGGGACGAGCAGTACTTC. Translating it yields CASSYSSGTGDEQYF.

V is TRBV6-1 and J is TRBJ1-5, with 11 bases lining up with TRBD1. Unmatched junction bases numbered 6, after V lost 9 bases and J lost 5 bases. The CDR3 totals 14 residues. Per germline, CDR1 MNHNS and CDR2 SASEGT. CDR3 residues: CASSRDRGYQPQHF. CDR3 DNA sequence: TGTGCCAGTTCAAGGGACAGGGGGTATCAGCCCCAGCATTTT.

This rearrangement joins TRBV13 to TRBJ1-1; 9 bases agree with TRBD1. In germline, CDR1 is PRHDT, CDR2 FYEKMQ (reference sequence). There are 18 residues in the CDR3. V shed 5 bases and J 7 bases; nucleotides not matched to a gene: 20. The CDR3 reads CASSPGGTGTGYSDEAFF. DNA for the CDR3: TGTGCCAGCAGCCCTGGGGGGACAGGGACGGGGTATTCGGATGAAGCTTTCTTT.

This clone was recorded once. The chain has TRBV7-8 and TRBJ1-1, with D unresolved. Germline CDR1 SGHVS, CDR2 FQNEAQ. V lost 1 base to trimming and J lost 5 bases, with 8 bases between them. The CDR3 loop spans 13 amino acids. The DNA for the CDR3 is TGTGCCAGCAGCTTAGATAAGGGAACTGAAGCTTTCTTT. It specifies CASSLDKGTEAFF.

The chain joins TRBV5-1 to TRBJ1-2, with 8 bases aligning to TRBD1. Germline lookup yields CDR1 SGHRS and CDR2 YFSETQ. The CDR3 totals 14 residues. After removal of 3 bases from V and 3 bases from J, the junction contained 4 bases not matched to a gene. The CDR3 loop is CASSSTGADYGYTF. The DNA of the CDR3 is TGCGCCAGCAGCTCGACAGGGGCAGACTATGGCTACACCTTC.